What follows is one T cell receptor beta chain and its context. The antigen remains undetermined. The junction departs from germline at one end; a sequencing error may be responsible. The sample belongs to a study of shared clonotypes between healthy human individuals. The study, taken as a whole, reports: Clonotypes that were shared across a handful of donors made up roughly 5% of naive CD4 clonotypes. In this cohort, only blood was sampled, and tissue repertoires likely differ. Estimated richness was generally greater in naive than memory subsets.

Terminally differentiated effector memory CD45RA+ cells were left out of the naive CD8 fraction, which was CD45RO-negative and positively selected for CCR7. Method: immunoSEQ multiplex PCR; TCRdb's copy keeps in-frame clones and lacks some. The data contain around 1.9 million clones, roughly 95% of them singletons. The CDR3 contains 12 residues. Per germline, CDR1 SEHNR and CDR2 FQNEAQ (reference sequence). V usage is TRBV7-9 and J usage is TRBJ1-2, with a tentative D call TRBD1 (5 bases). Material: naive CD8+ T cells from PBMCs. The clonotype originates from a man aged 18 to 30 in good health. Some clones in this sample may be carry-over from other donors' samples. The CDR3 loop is CASSLADRGIGF. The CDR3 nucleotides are TGTGCCAGCAGCTTAGCGGACCGGGGGATCGGCTTC.